Below, 27 T cell receptor beta chains from the same sample are listed, as sequenced in a study of shared clonotypes between healthy human individuals. Sequenced by immunoSEQ multiplex PCR; TCRdb stores in-frame clones only, minus some. The data contain some 2.3 million clones, over 90% of them singletons. Sequenced material: naive CD4+ T cells from PBMCs. The subset denotes: CD45RA+ positively selected. Receptor source: a man aged 18 to 30 in good health. Some clones in this sample may be carry-over from other donors' samples.

This clone showed up just once. This same CDR3 is encoded by further DNA sequences in the sample. The CDR3 nucleotides are TGTGCCAGCAGTGACAGGGGGCTCTATGGCTACACCTTC. Protein sequence: CASSDRGLYGYTF. J is TRBJ1-2 and V is TRBV2; 8 bases are shared with TRBD1. The CDR3 runs to 13 residues. Germline trimming cut 3 bases from V and 4 bases from J; bases unmatched to any gene: 1. Germline CDR1 reads SNHLY; CDR2 reads FYNNEI. Looking up the rest from reference TRBV2 and TRBJ1-2 gives the full variable domain: EPEVTQTPSHQVTQMGQEVILRCVPISNHLYFYWYRQILGQKVEFLVSFYNNEISEKSEIFDDQFSVERPDGSNFTLKIRSTKLEDSAMYFCASSDRGLYGYTFGSGTRLTVV.

This chain links TRBV7-6 with TRBJ1-5; D uncertain. Germline V gives CDR1 SGHVS, CDR2 FNYEAQ. Trimming pared 5 bases from V and 4 bases from J, leaving 9 bases between. The CDR3 is made up of 13 amino acids. CDR3 in amino acids: CASSPTPNQPQHF. The CDR3 DNA sequence: TGTGCCAGCAGCCCGACACCTAATCAGCCCCAGCATTTT. Filled out from reference TRBV7-6 and TRBJ1-5, the complete variable domain reads GAGVSQSPRYKVTKRGQDVALRCDPISGHVSLYWYRQALGQGPEFLTYFNYEAQQDKSGLPNDRFSAERPEGSISTLTIQRTEQRDSAMYRCASSPTPNQPQHFGDGTRLSIL.

This chain links TRBV25-1 with TRBJ2-7, with D perhaps assigned TRBD1 or TRBD2 (5 bases each). The germline V gene has CDR1 MGHDK and CDR2 SYGVNS. V gave up 6 bases and J gave up 4 bases, with 10 bases separating them. This CDR3 is 12 amino acids long. CDR3 sequence: CASRTDYYEQYF. The CDR3 bases are TGTGCCAGCAGGACAGACTATTACGAGCAGTACTTC.

This clone was counted only a few times. V usage is TRBV5-1 and J usage is TRBJ2-7, with TRBD2 matching over 14 bases. The CDR3 loop spans 14 amino acids. Looked up from germline, CDR1 is SGHRS and CDR2 is YFSETQ. V shed 4 bases, J shed 8 bases, and the junction held 5 bases outside the gene matches. CDR3 nucleotide sequence: TGCGCCAGCAGCCCCGGGACTAGCGGGAGTAAGCAGTACTTC. This encodes CASSPGTSGSKQYF.

The genes are TRBV29-1 and TRBJ2-1; 10 bases fit TRBD2. The junction had 9 bases not matched to a gene; V was cut back by 4 bases and J by 9 bases. The V gene's germline CDR1 is SQVTM and CDR2 ANQGSEA. The CDR3 has 14 residues. CDR3 amino acids: CSVVAAGGPFEQFF. CDR3 in DNA: TGCAGCGTTGTGGCAGCGGGAGGGCCCTTTGAGCAGTTCTTC.

This chain joins TRBV7-9 and TRBJ1-1; the D is unclear. Per the germline V gene, CDR1 is SEHNR and CDR2 is FQNEAQ (reference sequence). The V gene lost 3 bases and the J gene lost 1 base, with 12 bases spanning the gap. There are 15 residues in the CDR3. The CDR3: CASSFPRVPNTEAFF. The CDR3 DNA reads as TGTGCCAGCAGCTTTCCCCGGGTACCGAACACTGAAGCTTTCTTT.

The DNA for the CDR3 is TGTGCCAGCAGCTTACGTCTAGTAGGGGACAATGAGCAGTTCTTC. This encodes CASSLRLVGDNEQFF. This sequence joins TRBV7-3 and TRBJ2-1; weak D call: TRBD1 (5 bases). Trimming stripped 2 bases from V and 5 bases from J, with 13 bases between. This CDR3 is built from 15 residues. Germline assignment: CDR1 SGHTA and CDR2 FQGTGA.

J is TRBJ1-1 and V is TRBV9, with 11 bases that match TRBD1. Germline trimming cut 0 bases from V and 5 bases from J; bases unmatched to any gene: 9. The CDR3 sequence is 17 residues long. Germline-derived CDR1 and CDR2 are SGDLS and YYNGEE. In nucleotides, the CDR3 is TGTGCCAGCAGCGTAGATGGGACAGGGGGAGTAGATACTGAAGCTTTCTTT. Encoded protein: CASSVDGTGGVDTEAFF.

The V gene is TRBV19, the J gene TRBJ1-1, with 9 bases lining up with TRBD1. Germline V CDR1 and CDR2: LNHDA, SQIVND (reference sequence). This CDR3 has 12 residues. With V trimmed by 3 bases and J by 10 bases, 3 bases remained unmatched. Written as DNA, the CDR3 is TGTGCCAGTAGTATCCGGGACAGGGCAGCTTTCTTT. As protein: CASSIRDRAAFF.

Remarks on this clone: Other DNA sequences from this sample encode an identical CDR3 as well. The rearrangement uses TRBV30 and TRBJ1-1, with 7 bases lining up with TRBD1. The CDR3 length is 13 residues. Germline CDR1 is GTSNPN and CDR2 is SVGIG (reference sequence). After removal of 0 bases from V and 5 bases from J, the junction contained 3 bases not matched to a gene. CDR3 loop: CAWSVQGRTEAFF. The CDR3 bases are TGTGCCTGGAGTGTACAGGGGAGGACTGAAGCTTTCTTT.

Worth noting for this clone: The same CDR3 also results from other DNA sequences found in this sample. The chain employs TRBV5-4 and TRBJ2-1; D is undetermined. Germline loops: CDR1 SGHNT, CDR2 YYREEE (reference sequence). This CDR3 is 11 amino acids long. Trimming stripped 4 bases from V and 5 bases from J, with 4 bases between. CDR3 sequence: CASSLNNEQFF. The CDR3 DNA follows: TGTGCCAGCAGCCTTAACAATGAGCAGTTCTTC.

The chain has TRBV6-5 and TRBJ2-3; D gene ambiguous. Germline values: CDR1 MNHEY, CDR2 SVGAGI. V lost 0 bases and J 6 bases, leaving 7 bases between the germline ends. The CDR3 is 13 amino acids. The CDR3 sequence is CASSYSRIDTQYF. As DNA, the CDR3 is TGTGCCAGCAGTTACTCCAGGATCGATACGCAGTATTTT.

This chain connects TRBV19 to TRBJ1-2; D uncertain. V was cut by 5 bases and J by 5 bases, with 9 bases left in between. The germline V gene has CDR1 LNHDA and CDR2 SQIVND (reference sequence). The length of the CDR3 is 12 residues. The CDR3 spells CASSGEVYGYTF. The CDR3 nucleotides read TGTGCCAGTAGTGGGGAGGTATATGGCTACACCTTC.

The rearrangement uses TRBV4-2 and TRBJ2-3; 7 nucleotides agree with TRBD1. After removal of 1 base from V and 2 bases from J, the junction contained 15 bases not matched to a gene. Germline CDR1 reads LGHNA; CDR2 reads YNFKEQ. CDR3 size: 19 residues. DNA of the CDR3: TGTGCCAGCAGCCAAGCTATAACACAGGGGCGGTACTACACAGATACGCAGTATTTT. Translation gives CASSQAITQGRYYTDTQYF.

The V gene is TRBV29-1, the J gene TRBJ2-3; D might be TRBD2 (5 bases). Trimming took 2 bases from V and 3 from J, leaving 12 bases between them. The germline V gene has CDR1 SQVTM and CDR2 ANQGSEA. This CDR3 comprises 14 residues. The DNA of the CDR3 is TGCAGCGTTGAATACGGGATGATTACAGATACGCAGTATTTT. This codes for CSVEYGMITDTQYF.

This clone was picked up one time. Other DNA variants within this sample encode the same CDR3. The V and J genes are TRBV6-6 and TRBJ2-1; D is unresolved. Deletions cut 0 bases from V and 1 base from J, with 1 base between. There are 13 residues in the CDR3. Germline V gives CDR1 MNHNY, CDR2 SVGAGI (reference sequence). Here the CDR3 reads CASSYSSYNEQFF. The DNA for the CDR3 is TGTGCCAGCAGTTACTCGTCCTACAATGAGCAGTTCTTC.

The chain employs TRBV5-1 and TRBJ2-5; 7 positions match TRBD1. Per germline, CDR1 SGHRS and CDR2 YFSETQ. The V segment lost 2 bases and the J segment 2 bases; nucleotides outside the gene matches: 12. This CDR3 has 17 amino acids. The CDR3 is CASSLPSTGIQQETQYF. In nucleotides, the CDR3 is TGCGCCAGCAGCTTACCCTCGACAGGGATCCAGCAAGAGACCCAGTACTTC.

The CDR3 protein is CASSPSTDGPYEQYF. In DNA, the CDR3 is TGTGCCAGCAGCCCCTCAACCGACGGACCCTACGAGCAGTACTTC. The chain employs TRBV7-2 and TRBJ2-7; the D is unclear. Germline V lookup: CDR1 SGHTA, CDR2 FQGNSA. Trimming took off 5 bases at V and 2 bases at J, with 16 bases between the two ends. The CDR3 runs to 15 residues.

V is TRBV28 and J is TRBJ2-5, with a weak D call TRBD1 (5 bases). CDR1 and CDR2 from the germline V gene are MDHEN and SYDVKM. V was clipped by 5 bases and J by 5 bases, with 15 bases between them. This CDR3 comprises 14 residues. CDR3 DNA sequence: TGTGCCAGCAGTCCCAAGCGCAGGGTTGAGACCCAGTACTTC. Protein: CASSPKRRVETQYF.

This chain connects TRBV18 to TRBJ2-7; 11 bases are a match to TRBD2. Germline V gives CDR1 KGHSH, CDR2 LQKENI. The J segment lost 4 bases and the V segment lost 3 bases, leaving 5 bases of the junction unmatched. This CDR3 comprises 15 residues. CDR3: CASSPTSGIGYEQYF. For the CDR3, the DNA is TGTGCCAGCTCACCGACTAGCGGGATTGGATACGAGCAGTACTTC.

This chain connects TRBV5-6 to TRBJ1-2; no firm D call. Germline V lookup: CDR1 SGHDT, CDR2 YYEEEE. Trimming took off 1 base at V and 6 bases at J, with 7 bases between the two ends. This CDR3 contains 12 residues. CDR3 coding DNA: TGTGCCAGCAGCTTGTGGCCCCATGGCTACACCTTC. Translating it yields CASSLWPHGYTF.

The V and J genes are TRBV9 and TRBJ1-3; D is unclear. This CDR3 spans 17 amino acids. Looked up from germline, CDR1 is SGDLS and CDR2 is YYNGEE. Trimming pared 0 bases from V and 6 bases from J, leaving 19 bases between. This CDR3 reads CASSVAPTISDLNTIYF. CDR3 bases: TGTGCCAGCAGCGTAGCTCCGACAATATCGGACCTAAACACCATATATTTT.

Concerning this clone itself: Distinct nucleotide sequences in the sample also encode this CDR3. This chain joins TRBV28 and TRBJ1-5; D unresolved. The V and J ends lost 2 bases and 4 bases respectively, with 3 bases between them. This CDR3 is built from 12 residues. The germline gives CDR1 MDHEN, CDR2 SYDVKM. The CDR3 spells CASSLINQPQHF. As DNA, the CDR3 is TGTGCCAGCAGTTTAATAAATCAGCCCCAGCATTTT.

V usage is TRBV28 and J usage is TRBJ1-1; D is uncertain. CDR1 and CDR2 (germline): MDHEN, SYDVKM. V was shortened by 11 bases and J by 0 bases, with 7 bases between the two germline ends. CDR3 length: 11 amino acids. CDR3 loop: CAVTMNTEAFF. The CDR3, as DNA: TGTGCCGTCACTATGAACACTGAAGCTTTCTTT.

The V gene is TRBV7-9, the J gene TRBJ2-7; no reliable D call. Trimming cost V 3 bases and J 7 bases, with 10 bases left between them. The CDR3 loop spans 12 amino acids. Germline V gene sequence: CDR1 SEHNR, CDR2 FQNEAQ (reference sequence). In DNA, the CDR3 is TGTGCCAGCAGCTTGACGGGCACTGAGCAGTACTTC. Its translation is CASSLTGTEQYF.

This clone was recorded only once. V usage is TRBV6-6 and J usage is TRBJ2-7; perhaps TRBD1 as D (6 bases). The CDR3 length is 15 residues. V was shortened by 2 bases and J by 1 base, with 12 bases between the two germline ends. CDR1 and CDR2 from the germline V gene are MNHNY and SVGAGI (reference sequence). CDR3 amino acids: CASSYTHRASYEQYF. CDR3 bases: TGTGCCAGCAGTTACACCCACAGGGCATCCTACGAGCAGTACTTC.

V usage is TRBV6-6 and J usage is TRBJ1-4; TRBD1 agrees at 8 bases. The CDR3 consists of 14 residues. Germline lookup yields CDR1 MNHNY and CDR2 SVGAGI (reference sequence). J was trimmed by 7 bases and V by 6 bases; bases with no gene match: 7. The CDR3 coding sequence is TGTGCCAGCAGGACGGACAGGGAGGGTGAAAAACTGTTTTTT. Its translation: CASRTDREGEKLFF.